This TCR beta chain came from a study of patients with pleural tuberculosis. In TCRdb, the reads were re-called with MiXCR into one record per CDR3 protein. The sample lists 45,000 to 55,000 distinct CDR3 sequences, less than 9.5% occurring once. At least ten counts were recorded for this clonotype. The TCR comes from a human donor with pleural tuberculosis.

CDR3 protein: CASNTGGGTNEKLFF. As DNA, the CDR3 is TGTGCCAGCAATACAGGGGGAGGAACTAATGAAAAACTGTTTTTT. J is TRBJ1-4 and V is TRBV19; 8 nucleotides match TRBD1. J was trimmed by 1 base and V by 9 bases; bases with no gene match: 7. This CDR3 has 15 amino acids. The germline V gene has CDR1 LNHDA and CDR2 SQIVND (reference sequence).